This T cell receptor beta chain appears in the sequencing data of a study of OX40 agonist ivuxolimab in advanced cancers. Study in general: Patients received intravenous ivuxolimab every 2 weeks at 0.01 to 10 mg/kg. Among those treated, three patients had partial responses, one with hepatocellular carcinoma and two with cutaneous melanoma.

Produced via immunoSEQ multiplex PCR; TCRdb's table is partial and in-frame only. The sample shows tens of thousands of clones, roughly 90% of them seen only once. The sequences come from CD4+ or CD8+ T cells sorted from blood, collected in a trial of the OX40 agonist ivuxolimab. The receptor comes from an adult with an advanced solid tumor such as melanoma, head and neck, liver or kidney cancer.

CDR3 nucleotide sequence: TGCAGCGTTGATTGGTCTAGCGGACAAGAGACCCAGTACTTC. Residues: CSVDWSSGQETQYF. This chain joins TRBV29-1 and TRBJ2-5, with TRBD2 identical over 7 bases. V shed 3 bases, J shed 2 bases, and the junction held 6 bases outside the gene matches. This CDR3 comprises 14 residues. Germline assignment: CDR1 SQVTM and CDR2 ANQGSEA.